This T cell receptor beta chain was captured in a study of tumor-infiltrating lymphocytes in primary liver carcinoma. Turning to this clonotype: Its target is unknown.

Study conclusions and caveats: The top-250-clone fraction was significantly higher in tumors than in blood (p = 0.039).

This CDR3 comprises 16 residues. The V gene's germline CDR1 is MNHNS and CDR2 SASEGT. Trimming removed 7 bases from V and 3 bases from J, with 19 bases in between. Each 20-30 mg portion of unsorted bulk tissue served as the source for co-extraction of RNA and DNA. Donors underwent surgery for histopathologically diagnosed primary liver carcinoma. With about 470 ng total RNA as template and a constant-region primer, TCR beta cDNA was made. Library construction for TCR beta comprised three nested multiplex PCR rounds performed with slightly modified ARM-PCR. The study ran its first two PCR rounds for roughly 10 cycles each, using TRBV1-TRBV30 forward primers and a C-beta reverse primer. MiXCR, run by TCRdb on the multiplex PCR reads, gives a single entry per CDR3 protein. Of roughly 190,000 distinct CDR3 sequences listed, 85% were seen once; the top ten hold approximately 18%.

What was sequenced was tumor tissue from primary liver carcinoma. The source of this sequence is a middle-aged man with primary liver carcinoma and hepatitis B virus infection. The J gene is TRBJ2-1, the V gene TRBV6-1, with D perhaps TRBD2 (6 bases). This CDR3 is CASITCLSGCYNEQFF. In nucleotides, the CDR3 is TGTGCCAGCATCACTTGTCTTAGCGGATGCTACAATGAGCAGTTCTTC.